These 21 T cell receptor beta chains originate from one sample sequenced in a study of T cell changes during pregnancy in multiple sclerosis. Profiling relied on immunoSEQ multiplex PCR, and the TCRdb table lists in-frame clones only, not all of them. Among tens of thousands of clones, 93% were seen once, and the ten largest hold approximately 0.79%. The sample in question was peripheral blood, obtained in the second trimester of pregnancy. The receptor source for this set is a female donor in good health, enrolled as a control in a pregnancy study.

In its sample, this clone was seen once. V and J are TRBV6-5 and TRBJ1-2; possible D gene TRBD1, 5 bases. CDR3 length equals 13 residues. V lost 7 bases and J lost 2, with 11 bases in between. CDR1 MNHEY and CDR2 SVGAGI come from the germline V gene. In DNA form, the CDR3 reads TGTGCCAGCATGGAAGGGGAAAACTATGGCTACACCTTC. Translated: CASMEGENYGYTF.

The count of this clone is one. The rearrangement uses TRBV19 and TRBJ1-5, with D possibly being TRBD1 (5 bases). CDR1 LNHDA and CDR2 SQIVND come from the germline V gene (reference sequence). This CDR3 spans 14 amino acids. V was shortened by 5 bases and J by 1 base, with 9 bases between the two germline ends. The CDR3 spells CASSQGRSNQPQHF. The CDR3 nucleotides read TGTGCCAGTAGTCAGGGCCGAAGCAATCAGCCCCAGCATTTT.

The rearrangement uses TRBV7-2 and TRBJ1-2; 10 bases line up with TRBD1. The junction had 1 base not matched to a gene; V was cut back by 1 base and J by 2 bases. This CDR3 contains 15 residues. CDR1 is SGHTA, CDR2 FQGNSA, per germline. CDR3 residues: CASSLVTGGNYGYTF. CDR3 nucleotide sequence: TGTGCCAGCAGCTTAGTGACAGGGGGCAACTATGGCTACACCTTC. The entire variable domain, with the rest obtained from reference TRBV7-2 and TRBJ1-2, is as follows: GAGVSQSPSNKVTEKGKDVELRCDPISGHTALYWYRQSLGQGLEFLIYFQGNSAPDKSGLPSDRFSAERTGGSVSTLTIQRTQQEDSAVYLCASSLVTGGNYGYTFGSGTRLTVV.

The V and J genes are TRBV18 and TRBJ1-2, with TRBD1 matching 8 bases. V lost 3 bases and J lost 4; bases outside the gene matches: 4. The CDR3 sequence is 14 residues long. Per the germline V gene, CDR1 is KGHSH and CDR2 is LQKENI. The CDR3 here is CASSPGQDSYGYTF. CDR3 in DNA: TGTGCCAGCTCACCGGGACAGGACAGCTATGGCTACACCTTC.

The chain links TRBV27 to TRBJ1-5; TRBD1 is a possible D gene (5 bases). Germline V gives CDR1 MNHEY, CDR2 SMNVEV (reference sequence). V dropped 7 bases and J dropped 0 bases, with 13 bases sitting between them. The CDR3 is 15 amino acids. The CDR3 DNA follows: TGTGCCAGCATTATGACAGCAAATAGCAATCAGCCCCAGCATTTT. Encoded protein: CASIMTANSNQPQHF.

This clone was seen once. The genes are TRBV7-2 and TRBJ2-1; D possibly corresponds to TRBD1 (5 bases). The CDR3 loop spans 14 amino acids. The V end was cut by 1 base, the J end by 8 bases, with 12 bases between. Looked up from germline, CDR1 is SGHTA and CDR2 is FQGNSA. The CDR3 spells CASSLGRVGDEQFF. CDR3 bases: TGTGCCAGCAGCTTAGGCAGGGTAGGGGATGAGCAGTTCTTC.

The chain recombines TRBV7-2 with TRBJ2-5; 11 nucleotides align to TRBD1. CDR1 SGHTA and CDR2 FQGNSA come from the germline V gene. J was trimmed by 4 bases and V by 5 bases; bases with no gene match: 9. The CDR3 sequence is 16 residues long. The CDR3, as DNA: TGTGCCAGCAGCGTGGTGGACAGGGGGCTACCAGAGACCCAGTACTTC. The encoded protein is CASSVVDRGLPETQYF.

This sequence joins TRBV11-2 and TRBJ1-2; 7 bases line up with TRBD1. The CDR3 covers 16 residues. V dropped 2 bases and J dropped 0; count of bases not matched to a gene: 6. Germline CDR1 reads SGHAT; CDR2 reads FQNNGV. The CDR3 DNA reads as TGTGCCAGCAGCTTATCCGACAGGGCAGCTAACTATGGCTACACCTTC. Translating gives CASSLSDRAANYGYTF.

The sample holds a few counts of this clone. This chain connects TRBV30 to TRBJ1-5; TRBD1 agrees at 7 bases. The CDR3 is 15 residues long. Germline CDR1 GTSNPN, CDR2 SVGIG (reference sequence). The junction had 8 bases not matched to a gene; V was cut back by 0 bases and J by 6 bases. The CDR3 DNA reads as TGTGCCTGGAGTGTACAAGTAGGGGGCAGTCAGCCCCAGCATTTT. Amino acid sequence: CAWSVQVGGSQPQHF. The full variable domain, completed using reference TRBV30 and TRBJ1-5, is SQTIHQWPATLVQPVGSPLSLECTVEGTSNPNLYWYRQAAGRGLQLLFYSVGIGQISSEVPQNLSASRPQDRQFILSSKKLLLSDSGFYLCAWSVQVGGSQPQHFGDGTRLSIL.

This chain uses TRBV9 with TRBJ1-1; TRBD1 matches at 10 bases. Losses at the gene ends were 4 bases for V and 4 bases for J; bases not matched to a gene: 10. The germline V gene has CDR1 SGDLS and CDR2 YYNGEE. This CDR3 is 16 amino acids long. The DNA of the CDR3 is TGTGCCAGCAGCTCGACAGGGGGCAGGGCGGGCACTGAAGCTTTCTTT. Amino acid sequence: CASSSTGGRAGTEAFF. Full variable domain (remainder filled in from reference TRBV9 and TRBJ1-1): DSGVTQTPKHLITATGQRVTLRCSPRSGDLSVYWYQQSLDQGLQFLIQYYNGEERAKGNILERFSAQQFPDLHSELNLSSLELGDSALYFCASSSTGGRAGTEAFFGQGTRLTVV.

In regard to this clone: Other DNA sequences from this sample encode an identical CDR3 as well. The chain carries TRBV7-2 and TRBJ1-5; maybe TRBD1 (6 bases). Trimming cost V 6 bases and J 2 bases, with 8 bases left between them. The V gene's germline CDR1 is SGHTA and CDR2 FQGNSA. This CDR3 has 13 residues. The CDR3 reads CASSYRGNQPQHF. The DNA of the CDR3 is TGTGCCAGCAGTTACAGGGGCAATCAGCCCCAGCATTTT.

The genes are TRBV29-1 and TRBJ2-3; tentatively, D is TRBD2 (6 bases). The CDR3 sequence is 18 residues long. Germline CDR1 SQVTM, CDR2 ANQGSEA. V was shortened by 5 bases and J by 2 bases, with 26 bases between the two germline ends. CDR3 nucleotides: TGCAGCGTTCGACGGGGGAGAGGCACTCCGCTACTCACAGATACGCAGTATTTT. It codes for CSVRRGRGTPLLTDTQYF.

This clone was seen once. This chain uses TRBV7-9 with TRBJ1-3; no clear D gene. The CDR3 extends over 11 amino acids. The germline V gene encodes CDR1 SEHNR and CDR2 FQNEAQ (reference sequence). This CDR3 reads CALHSEGTIYF. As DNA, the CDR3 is TGTGCTCTTCATTCGGAGGGCACCATATATTTT.

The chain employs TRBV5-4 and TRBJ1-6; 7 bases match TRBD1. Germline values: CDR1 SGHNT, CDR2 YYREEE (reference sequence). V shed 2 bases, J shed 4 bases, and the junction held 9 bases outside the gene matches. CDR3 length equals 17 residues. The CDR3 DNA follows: TGTGCCAGCAGCTTATCCAGGGACAGTGGATATAATTCACCCCTCCACTTT. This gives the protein CASSLSRDSGYNSPLHF.

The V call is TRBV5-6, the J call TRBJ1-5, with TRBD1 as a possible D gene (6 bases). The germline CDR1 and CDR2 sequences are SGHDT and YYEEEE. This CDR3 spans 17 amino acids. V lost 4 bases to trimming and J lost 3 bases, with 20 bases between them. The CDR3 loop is CASSGTGHAGFNQPQHF. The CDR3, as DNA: TGTGCCAGCAGCGGAACGGGACACGCTGGCTTCAATCAGCCCCAGCATTTT.

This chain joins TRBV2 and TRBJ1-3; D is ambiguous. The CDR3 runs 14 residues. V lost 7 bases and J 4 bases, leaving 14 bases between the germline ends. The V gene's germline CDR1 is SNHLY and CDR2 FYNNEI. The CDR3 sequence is CASIPPESGNTIYF. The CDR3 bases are TGTGCCAGCATCCCGCCCGAGTCCGGAAACACCATATATTTT.

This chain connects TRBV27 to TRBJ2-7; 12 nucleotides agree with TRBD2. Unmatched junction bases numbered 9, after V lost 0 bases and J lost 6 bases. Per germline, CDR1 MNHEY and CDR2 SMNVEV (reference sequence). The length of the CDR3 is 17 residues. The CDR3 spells CASSLSPSGGAFGEQYF. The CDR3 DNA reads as TGTGCCAGCAGTTTATCCCCTAGCGGGGGGGCCTTTGGCGAGCAGTACTTC.

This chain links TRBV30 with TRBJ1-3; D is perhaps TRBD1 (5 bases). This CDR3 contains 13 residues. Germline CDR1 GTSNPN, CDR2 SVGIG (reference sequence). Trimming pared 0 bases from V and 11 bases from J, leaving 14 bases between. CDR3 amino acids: CAWSVGAELAIYF. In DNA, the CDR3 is TGTGCCTGGAGTGTAGGGGCAGAGTTAGCCATATATTTT.

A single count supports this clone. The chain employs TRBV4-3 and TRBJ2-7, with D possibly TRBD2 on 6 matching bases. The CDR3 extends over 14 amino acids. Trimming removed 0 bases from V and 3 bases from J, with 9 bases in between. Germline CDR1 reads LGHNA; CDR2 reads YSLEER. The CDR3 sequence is CASSQEGGYYEQYF. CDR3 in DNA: TGCGCCAGCAGCCAAGAGGGGGGTTACTACGAGCAGTACTTC.

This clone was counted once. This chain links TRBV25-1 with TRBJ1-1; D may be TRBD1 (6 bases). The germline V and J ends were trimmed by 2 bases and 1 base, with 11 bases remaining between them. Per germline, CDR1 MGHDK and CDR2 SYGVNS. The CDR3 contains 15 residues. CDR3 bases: TGTGCCAGCAGTGAAAGACAGGTCTCGAACACTGAAGCTTTCTTT. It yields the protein CASSERQVSNTEAFF.

CDR3 loop: CAISATGAEVYGYTF. The CDR3 nucleotides are TGTGCCATCAGTGCGACAGGGGCGGAGGTCTATGGCTACACCTTC. V gene TRBV10-3 combines with J gene TRBJ1-2, with 8 bases identical to TRBD1. The CDR3 spans 15 residues. V lost 4 bases and J lost 4; bases outside the gene matches: 8. Germline V gene lookup returns CDR1 ENHRY and CDR2 SYGVKD.